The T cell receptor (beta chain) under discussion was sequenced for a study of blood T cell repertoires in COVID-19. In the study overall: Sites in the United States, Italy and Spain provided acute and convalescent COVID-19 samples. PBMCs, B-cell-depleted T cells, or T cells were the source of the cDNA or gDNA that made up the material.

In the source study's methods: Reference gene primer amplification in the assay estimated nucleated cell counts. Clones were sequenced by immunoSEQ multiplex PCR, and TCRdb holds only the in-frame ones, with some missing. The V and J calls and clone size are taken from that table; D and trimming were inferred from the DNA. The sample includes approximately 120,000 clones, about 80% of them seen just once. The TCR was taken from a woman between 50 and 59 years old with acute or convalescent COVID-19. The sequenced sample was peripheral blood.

This CDR3 is CASSLGQANYGYTF. CDR3 coding DNA: TGTGCCAGCAGCTTGGGCCAGGCTAACTATGGCTACACCTTC. The chain has TRBV5-6 and TRBJ1-2; no reliable D call. This CDR3 contains 14 residues. The germline gives CDR1 SGHDT, CDR2 YYEEEE. Trimming took off 0 bases at V and 0 bases at J, with 6 bases between the two ends.